This entry lists 31 T cell receptor beta chains sequenced from one sample in a study of cytomegalovirus exposure and HLA in healthy donors. With 60 Vbeta and 13 Jbeta primers, the PCR was carried out. Libraries were prepared by immunoSEQ multiplex PCR; TCRdb keeps only in-frame clonotypes and omits some of them. The table includes approximately 110,000 clones, 81% detected once. Sequenced material: PBMCs. The receptors stem from a woman aged 25 to 39 in good health and CMV-seronegative.

The V call is TRBV5-1, the J call TRBJ1-3; tentatively, D is TRBD1 (5 bases). The V and J ends lost 4 bases and 0 bases respectively, with 11 bases between them. Germline CDR1 and CDR2: SGHRS and YFSETQ. CDR3 length equals 15 residues. The CDR3 sequence: CASSVTALSGNTIYF. The CDR3 DNA is TGCGCCAGCAGCGTGACAGCCCTCTCTGGAAACACCATATATTTT.

In this sample, this clone turned up a few times. The J gene is TRBJ2-4, the V gene TRBV5-1; 9 nucleotides align to TRBD2. This CDR3 has 18 amino acids. Germline V CDR1 and CDR2: SGHRS, YFSETQ. V lost 4 bases and J lost 0; bases outside the gene matches: 11. CDR3 in DNA: TGCGCCAGCAGCCCCCGGTTGAGTAGCGGGGGAGCCAAAAACATTCAGTACTTC. Amino acids: CASSPRLSSGGAKNIQYF.

The J gene is TRBJ2-2, the V gene TRBV5-3; 10 bases match TRBD1. Being an ORF, TRBV5-3 has a function that is uncertain. There are 24 residues in the CDR3. The V and J ends lost 3 bases and 0 bases, in that order; junction bases with no gene match: 26. The CDR3 spells CARSSSSRDRGKNAIIANTGELFF. CDR3 nucleotide sequence: TGTGCCAGAAGCTCGAGCTCCCGGGACAGGGGAAAGAACGCTATTATCGCGAACACCGGGGAGCTGTTTTTT.

The table lists this clone with a few counts. The chain employs TRBV6-1 and TRBJ2-1; 11 nucleotides agree with TRBD2. The CDR3 is made up of 17 amino acids. Looked up from germline, CDR1 is MNHNS and CDR2 is SASEGT. Unmatched junction bases numbered 9, after V lost 4 bases and J lost 4 bases. The CDR3 DNA reads as TGTGCCAGCAGTGGCATGTTTAGCGGGGGGGGTTACAATGAGCAGTTCTTC. This translates into CASSGMFSGGGYNEQFF.

V is TRBV7-9 and J is TRBJ2-5, with a weak D call TRBD2 (6 bases). There are 12 residues in the CDR3. V was shortened by 5 bases and J by 4 bases, with 8 bases between the two germline ends. CDR1 and CDR2 from the germline V gene are SEHNR and FQNEAQ (reference sequence). For the CDR3, the DNA is TGTGCCAGCAGCGGGACTTCAGAGACCCAGTACTTC. Amino acids: CASSGTSETQYF.

V gene TRBV18 combines with J gene TRBJ2-3; TRBD1 might be the D (5 bases). The CDR3 is 15 amino acids. The germline V gene has CDR1 KGHSH and CDR2 LQKENI. V lost 3 bases and J 4 bases, leaving 14 bases between the germline ends. The CDR3 region has the DNA TGTGCCAGCTCACCTGGGGCCCTCACCGCAGATACGCAGTATTTT. This translates into CASSPGALTADTQYF.

In this sample, this clone turned up a few times. The chain uses TRBV11-3 and TRBJ2-1; 8 nucleotides line up with TRBD2. Looked up from germline, CDR1 is SGHNT and CDR2 is YENEEA. CDR3 length equals 15 residues. The trim removed 2 bases at V and 6 bases at J, leaving 6 bases unmatched. The CDR3 spells CASSLWSGSSNEQFF. Written as DNA, the CDR3 is TGTGCCAGCAGCTTATGGAGCGGGAGCAGCAATGAGCAGTTCTTC.

This sequence joins TRBV5-1 and TRBJ1-2, with no clear D. V lost 3 bases and J lost 6, with 18 bases in between. The CDR3 contains 15 residues. Germline V CDR1 and CDR2: SGHRS, YFSETQ. The CDR3 nucleotides are TGCGCCAGCAGCTCAACAGCGGGGAAGGCCCATGGCTACACCTTC. Amino acids: CASSSTAGKAHGYTF. Based on the CDR3 plus reference TRBV5-1 and TRBJ1-2, the full variable domain is KAGVTQTPRYLIKTRGQQVTLSCSPISGHRSVSWYQQTPGQGLQFLFEYFSETQRNKGNFPGRFSGRQFSNSRSEMNVSTLELGDSALYLCASSSTAGKAHGYTFGSGTRLTVV.

The rearrangement links TRBV19 to TRBJ2-1, with a possible D match to TRBD2 (6 bases). V shed 6 bases and J shed 2 bases, with 14 bases lying between them. CDR1 and CDR2 (germline): LNHDA, SQIVND (reference sequence). CDR3 length equals 15 residues. The CDR3 sequence is CASRPRGGTYNEQFF. The CDR3 nucleotides read TGTGCCAGTAGGCCTCGGGGAGGTACCTACAATGAGCAGTTCTTC.

This chain uses TRBV12-5 with TRBJ2-2, with 7 positions matching TRBD2. Germline-derived CDR1 and CDR2 are LGHNT and FRNRAP. The V gene end was trimmed by 5 bases and the J gene end by 0 bases; junction bases not matched to a gene: 9. There are 17 residues in the CDR3. Written as DNA, the CDR3 is TGTGCTAGTGGTCTGAGACTAGCTAGATCGAACACCGGGGAGCTGTTTTTT. Amino acids: CASGLRLARSNTGELFF.

The rearrangement links TRBV4-1 to TRBJ1-3, with D possibly TRBD1 on 5 matching bases. The CDR3 contains 16 residues. The germline V gene encodes CDR1 MGHRA and CDR2 YSYEKL. V was trimmed by 2 bases and J by 1 base, leaving 12 bases between them. The CDR3 reads CASSQRGLPSGNTIYF. For the CDR3, the DNA is TGCGCCAGCAGCCAAAGGGGCTTACCATCTGGAAACACCATATATTTT.

The chain uses TRBV18 and TRBJ2-1; TRBD1 agrees at 8 bases. The trim removed 5 bases at V and 1 base at J, leaving 4 bases unmatched. The CDR3 covers 15 residues. Germline CDR1 reads KGHSH; CDR2 reads LQKENI. CDR3 in amino acids: CASSERQGSYNEQFF. The CDR3 DNA sequence: TGTGCCAGCTCAGAAAGACAGGGGTCCTACAATGAGCAGTTCTTC.

This chain joins TRBV6-5 and TRBJ1-3; 10 nucleotides agree with TRBD1. CDR1 is MNHEY and CDR2 is SVGAGI in the germline V gene. V was pared by 5 bases and J by 2 bases, with 3 bases of the junction left unmatched. CDR3 length: 15 residues. The CDR3 DNA reads TGTGCCAGCAGTCGACAGGGGGCAGCTGGAAACACCATATATTTT. This sequence encodes CASSRQGAAGNTIYF.

As concerns this clone: The sample has other DNA sequences that encode this CDR3 too. The chain links TRBV27 to TRBJ2-7; 9 bases line up with TRBD2. V dropped 5 bases and J dropped 1; count of bases not matched to a gene: 9. The CDR3 covers 16 residues. Germline CDR1 is MNHEY and CDR2 is SMNVEV (reference sequence). The CDR3 coding sequence is TGTGCCAGCAGTCCCCTCTACGCGGGAGGGTCCTACGAGCAGTACTTC. Translated, it gives CASSPLYAGGSYEQYF.

The V gene is TRBV19, the J gene TRBJ1-2, with D maybe TRBD1 (5 bases). The CDR3 has 14 residues. The germline gives CDR1 LNHDA, CDR2 SQIVND (reference sequence). V was trimmed by 2 bases and J by 5 bases, leaving 12 bases between them. The CDR3 DNA follows: TGTGCCAGTAGTATAACAGGTCCTGCTTATGGCTACACCTTC. Protein: CASSITGPAYGYTF. Full variable domain (outside the CDR3, taken from reference TRBV19 and TRBJ1-2): DGGITQSPKYLFRKEGQNVTLSCEQNLNHDAMYWYRQDPGQGLRLIYYSQIVNDFQKGDIAEGYSVSREKKESFPLTVTSAQKNPTAFYLCASSITGPAYGYTFGSGTRLTVV.

The CDR3 nucleotides read TGCGCCAGCAGCTTGTACAGGTCCAACACAGATACGCAGTATTTT. It specifies CASSLYRSNTDTQYF. The chain couples TRBV5-1 to TRBJ2-3; possibly TRBD1 for D (5 bases). Trimming took off 1 base at V and 2 bases at J, with 11 bases between the two ends. CDR1 SGHRS and CDR2 YFSETQ come from the germline V gene. The CDR3 length is 15 residues.

This chain's CDR3 is CASSFREGSYNEQFF. The CDR3 nucleotides read TGTGCCAGCAGTTTCCGGGAGGGATCCTACAATGAGCAGTTCTTC. V usage is TRBV11-2 and J usage is TRBJ2-1; TRBD2 aligns across 8 bases. The V segment lost 6 bases and the J segment 1 base; nucleotides outside the gene matches: 5. This CDR3 spans 15 amino acids. Germline-derived CDR1 and CDR2 are SGHAT and FQNNGV.

J is TRBJ2-2 and V is TRBV7-9, with TRBD2 as a possible D gene (6 bases). Germline V lookup: CDR1 SEHNR, CDR2 FQNEAQ (reference sequence). The CDR3 is 17 residues long. V was shortened by 5 bases and J by 5 bases, with 21 bases between the two germline ends. CDR3: CASSPEKLGSGTGELFF. The CDR3 region has the DNA TGTGCCAGCAGCCCCGAAAAACTCGGCAGCGGGACCGGGGAGCTGTTTTTT.

This sequence joins TRBV28 and TRBJ1-1; 7 nucleotides match TRBD1. This CDR3 is 19 amino acids long. The V gene end was trimmed by 4 bases and the J gene end by 1 base; junction bases not matched to a gene: 18. CDR1 and CDR2 (germline): MDHEN, SYDVKM. The CDR3 reads CASSSFISVGGKGNTEAFF. The CDR3 coding sequence is TGTGCCAGCAGTTCTTTTATATCTGTAGGGGGCAAAGGGAACACTGAAGCTTTCTTT. The full variable domain, its missing parts supplied by reference TRBV28 and TRBJ1-1, is DVKVTQSSRYLVKRTGEKVFLECVQDMDHENMFWYRQDPGLGLRLIYFSYDVKMKEKGDIPEGYSVSREKKERFSLILESASTNQTSMYLCASSSFISVGGKGNTEAFFGQGTRLTVV.

The V call is TRBV6-5, the J call TRBJ2-7; D call uncertain. This CDR3 has 11 residues. The ends were cut back, 0 bases at V and 6 bases at J, with 3 bases in the middle. Germline V gene data show CDR1 as MNHEY and CDR2 as SVGAGI. The CDR3 nucleotides are TGTGCCAGCAGTTACTCGAGCGAGCAGTACTTC. Translation gives CASSYSSEQYF.

The genes are TRBV9 and TRBJ1-1; D uncertain. The CDR3 runs to 15 residues. Germline lookup yields CDR1 SGDLS and CDR2 YYNGEE. V lost 0 bases to trimming and J lost 0 bases, with 9 bases between them. CDR3 in DNA: TGTGCCAGCAGCGTAGGAGGGATAATGAACACTGAAGCTTTCTTT. The encoded protein is CASSVGGIMNTEAFF.

This clone was seen only a few times. This chain joins TRBV19 and TRBJ2-7; TRBD1 might be the D (5 bases). Germline V CDR1 and CDR2: LNHDA, SQIVND (reference sequence). V lost 1 base and J 1 base, leaving 8 bases between the germline ends. The CDR3 extends over 14 amino acids. The DNA of the CDR3 is TGTGCCAGTAGTATAGTTGGACAATCCTACGAGCAGTACTTC. Translating it yields CASSIVGQSYEQYF.

Worth noting for this clone: Distinct nucleotide sequences in the sample also encode this CDR3. The chain carries TRBV28 and TRBJ1-5; D possibly corresponds to TRBD1 (6 bases). The CDR3 has 14 residues. Germline V CDR1 and CDR2: MDHEN, SYDVKM. The ends were cut back, 6 bases at V and 6 bases at J, with 15 bases in the middle. In DNA, the CDR3 is TGTGCCAGCAGCCCGGGACAAGGCCGTCAGCCCCAGCATTTT. Protein product: CASSPGQGRQPQHF.

CDR3 bases: TGTGCCAGTAGTTGGCGCGGGGGAATGGATAATTCACCCCTCCACTTT. Translation gives CASSWRGGMDNSPLHF. J is TRBJ1-6 and V is TRBV19; tentatively, D is TRBD1 (5 bases). The V gene's germline CDR1 is LNHDA and CDR2 SQIVND (reference sequence). Trimming cost V 5 bases and J 5 bases, with 16 bases left between them. CDR3 length: 16 amino acids.

This clone turned up a few times. The chain couples TRBV5-6 to TRBJ2-1; 10 positions agree with TRBD2. CDR1 and CDR2 from the germline V gene are SGHDT and YYEEEE. CDR3 length equals 15 residues. V gave up 4 bases and J gave up 9 bases; unmatched junction bases: 10. Here the CDR3 DNA reads TGTGCCAGCAGCAGGACTAGCGGAGTTTCCGCTGAGCAGTTCTTC. Translated, it gives CASSRTSGVSAEQFF.

The chain is built from TRBV14 and TRBJ2-1; 10 bases are shared with TRBD2. This CDR3 region has 16 residues. The J segment lost 7 bases and the V segment lost 6 bases, leaving 12 bases of the junction unmatched. Germline CDR1 SGHDN, CDR2 FVKESK. CDR3 in DNA: TGTGCCAGCAGTCAACCCGTAGCGGGAGGACCTAATGAGCAGTTCTTC. This codes for CASSQPVAGGPNEQFF.

The J gene is TRBJ2-6, the V gene TRBV9; D possibly corresponds to TRBD1 (5 bases). Germline CDR1 reads SGDLS; CDR2 reads YYNGEE. This CDR3 contains 17 residues. V was trimmed by 4 bases and J by 1 base, leaving 15 bases between them. The CDR3 protein is CASSFRVTASGANVLTF. The CDR3, as DNA: TGTGCCAGCAGCTTCAGGGTCACGGCTTCTGGGGCCAACGTCCTGACTTTC.

The CDR3 DNA is TGCAGCGTTGAATCAGCCCCCGGGGAGACCCAGTACTTC. Its protein is CSVESAPGETQYF. The chain employs TRBV29-1 and TRBJ2-5; no firm D call. The CDR3 runs 13 residues. The germline V gene encodes CDR1 SQVTM and CDR2 ANQGSEA. Trimming took off 2 bases at V and 5 bases at J, with 12 bases between the two ends.

A few counts support this clone. The CDR3 DNA is TGCGCCAGCAGCCGGACCGGGACAGAAGATTACGAGCAGTACTTC. It yields the protein CASSRTGTEDYEQYF. This sequence joins TRBV5-1 and TRBJ2-7; 7 bases are a match to TRBD1. V dropped 4 bases and J dropped 4; count of bases not matched to a gene: 11. The CDR3 covers 15 residues. Germline CDR1 and CDR2: SGHRS and YFSETQ.

The V and J genes are TRBV5-1 and TRBJ1-3; D is uncertain. V lost 0 bases and J 0 bases, leaving 7 bases between the germline ends. The germline gives CDR1 SGHRS, CDR2 YFSETQ. CDR3 length: 15 residues. CDR3 nucleotides: TGCGCCAGCAGCTTGGGACAAACCTCTGGAAACACCATATATTTT. It specifies CASSLGQTSGNTIYF.

This chain connects TRBV18 to TRBJ2-7; D is uncertain. CDR1 is KGHSH, CDR2 LQKENI, per germline. The CDR3 runs to 12 residues. V was pared by 1 base and J by 5 bases, with 6 bases between. CDR3 DNA: TGTGCCAGCTCACCACGAGGCCACGAGCAGTACTTC. Its protein is CASSPRGHEQYF.